The entry below describes one T cell receptor (beta chain). These data are taken from a study of control samples from healthy donors and cancer patients. Libraries were prepared by immunoSEQ multiplex PCR; TCRdb keeps only in-frame clonotypes and omits some of them. The sample comprises tens of thousands of clones, about 87% of which are singletons, and around 15% rests with the top ten. The CDR3 is made up of 12 amino acids. The V end was cut by 2 bases, the J end by 8 bases, with 9 bases between. The chain uses TRBV12-3 or TRBV12-4 and TRBJ1-1; D gene ambiguous. The source of this sequence is a woman aged 70-85 years in good health. Source material: blood. The CDR3 loop is CASSLKGGEAFF. Here the CDR3 DNA reads TGTGCCAGCAGTTTAAAAGGTGGGGAAGCTTTCTTT.